This paragraph reports one T cell receptor (beta chain). These data originate in a study of Ad26.COV2.S vaccination and SARS-CoV-2 variants. This CDR3 is built from 13 residues. From germline, CDR1 is SQVTM and CDR2 ANQGSEA. Trimming cost V 3 bases and J 2 bases; bases outside gene matches: 1. As to treatment: some 20 received Ad26.COV2.S at low or high dose, single or two shots; about five received placebo; per-sample allocation not given. Samples came from day 63 after the first vaccine or placebo injection. Data came from immunoSEQ multiplex PCR; TCRdb stores just in-frame clones and leaves some out. The sample records around 450,000 clones, 89% being singletons.

The clonotype comes from a person aged 18-65 years who received the Ad26.COV2.S COVID-19 vaccine or a placebo. This chain links TRBV29-1 with TRBJ2-1; 7 nucleotides line up with TRBD2. Sequenced material: peripheral blood, taken in a trial of Ad26.COV2.S vaccine versus placebo. Here the CDR3 reads CSVERGTYNEQFF. The CDR3 DNA follows: TGCAGCGTTGAGCGGGGGACCTACAATGAGCAGTTCTTC.